Given below is one T cell receptor (beta chain) in context. The study assigned cohorts using participant-reported clinical history. Symptom resolution, clearance, or two negative PCRs marked the recovered donors of Cohort 3. The CDR3 consists of 12 residues. Per the germline V gene, CDR1 is MNHEY and CDR2 is SVGAGI. J was trimmed by 9 bases and V by 7 bases; bases with no gene match: 6. Method: immunoSEQ multiplex PCR; TCRdb's copy keeps in-frame clones and lacks some. The profile shows 300,000 to 350,000 clones, approximately 89% of them singletons. The data were obtained in a study of blood T cell repertoires in COVID-19. Study context: Samples came from the United States, Italy and Spain, spanning acute and convalescent COVID-19.

The chain links TRBV6-5 to TRBJ1-5; 7 bases fit TRBD1. The clonotype comes from a young man who had recovered from COVID-19. Sequencing was done on a sample of PBMCs or T cells enriched from blood (not recorded which). The CDR3 reads CASNDRDRPQHF. The CDR3 DNA is TGTGCCAGCAACGACAGGGATCGGCCCCAGCATTTT.